The TCR beta chain described here comes from a study of T cells in Graves' hyperthyroidism and ophthalmopathy. Overall study results and limits: Ophthalmopathy and stable hyperthyroidism were told apart by a 13 V-J model. Most thyroid clonotypes expanded above 0.001 appeared in blood too.

With respect to this clonotype: Antigen unknown.

The CDR3 regions of TCR beta were amplified from RNA transcripts. HTBI primers were the set used in a first-round RT-PCR of the TCR CDR3. MiXCR, run by TCRdb on the multiplex PCR reads, gives a single entry per CDR3 protein. In the table there are 400,000 to 450,000 distinct CDR3 sequences, around 15% of which are singletons. A Clinical Activity Score of at least 3, a NOSPECS grade of at least 4 and a duration under 3 months were recorded in the ophthalmopathy patients. A 10 ml volume of fresh peripheral blood provided the PBMCs. CDR3 length: 15 amino acids. J was trimmed by 3 bases and V by 5 bases; bases with no gene match: 7. Germline CDR1 and CDR2: DFQATT and SNEGSKA (reference sequence).

Sequencing input: blood. The rearrangement joins TRBV20-1 to TRBJ2-7, with 13 bases aligning to TRBD2. The sequence was collected from a man younger than 35 with Graves' ophthalmopathy. Written as DNA, the CDR3 is TGCAGTGCTGGGGGGACTAGCGGGAACCTCTACGAGCAGTACTTC. It specifies CSAGGTSGNLYEQYF.